Shown below are 13 T cell receptor beta chains from a single sample sequenced in a study of T cell repertoires in cytomegalovirus infection. These receptors lack a known antigen. MiXCR, run by TCRdb on the reads, gives a single entry per CDR3 protein. Here the sample spans about 700,000 distinct CDR3 sequences, roughly 30% being singletons. The sample was cultured PBMCs, taken from culture after CMV antigen stimulation. These receptors all come from a human donor in good health (CMV status not recorded). Some clones in this sample may be carry-over from other donors' samples.

This clonotype was recorded at least ten times. The V call is TRBV11-2, the J call TRBJ1-1; no definite D call. The CDR3 runs to 14 residues. CDR1 SGHAT and CDR2 FQNNGV come from the germline V gene. Trimming removed 5 bases at V and 4 bases at J, with 14 bases between. CDR3 in DNA: TGTGCCAGCAGCCGCGGAGGCGCGGGCACTGAAGCTTTCTTT. It specifies CASSRGGAGTEAFF. Combining the CDR3 with reference TRBV11-2 and TRBJ1-1 gives the whole variable domain EAGVAQSPRYKIIEKRQSVAFWCNPISGHATLYWYQQILGQGPKLLIQFQNNGVVDDSQLPKDRFSAERLKGVDSTLKIQPAKLEDSAVYLCASSRGGAGTEAFFGQGTRLTVV.

This clonotype was detected ten times or more. This chain links TRBV7-2 with TRBJ2-5; D call uncertain. The CDR3 spans 13 residues. CDR1 and CDR2 from the germline V gene are SGHTA and FQGNSA. V shed 0 bases and J shed 5 bases, with 7 bases lying between them. CDR3 bases: TGTGCCAGCAGCTTAGCAGGGTTGGAGACCCAGTACTTC. Its protein is CASSLAGLETQYF.

The chain links TRBV19 to TRBJ1-4; the D gene is possibly TRBD1 (6 bases). The CDR3 extends over 15 amino acids. V lost 4 bases and J lost 0, with 9 bases in between. Germline values: CDR1 LNHDA, CDR2 SQIVND (reference sequence). CDR3 residues: CASSTWTATNEKLFF. The CDR3 DNA reads TGTGCCAGTAGTACATGGACAGCAACTAATGAAAAACTGTTTTTT.

This clonotype was seen a handful of times. The chain has TRBV7-6 and TRBJ2-1; D is ambiguous. The V end was cut by 1 base, the J end by 12 bases, with 22 bases between. Germline CDR1 is SGHVS and CDR2 is FNYEAQ. This CDR3 is built from 16 residues. The CDR3 coding sequence is TGTGCCAGCAGCTTAGTAGCACCCCCTCTAGAAGTTGGGCAGTTCTTC. It codes for CASSLVAPPLEVGQFF.

Many counts were recorded for this clonotype. The chain recombines TRBV7-2 with TRBJ2-1, with 8 bases identical to TRBD2. With V trimmed by 5 bases and J by 9 bases, 12 bases remained unmatched. The V gene's germline CDR1 is SGHTA and CDR2 FQGNSA. This CDR3 has 15 residues. The CDR3 DNA follows: TGTGCCAGCAGCCACGGGACTAGGACGTCAGGTGAGCAGTTCTTC. Protein sequence: CASSHGTRTSGEQFF.

This sequence joins TRBV12-3 or TRBV12-4 and TRBJ1-1; a weak D match, TRBD1 (6 bases). The V and J ends lost 3 bases and 4 bases respectively, with 12 bases between them. There are 14 residues in the CDR3. The CDR3 DNA sequence: TGTGCCAGCAGTTTTTTAGGGGGGGTCACTGAAGCTTTCTTT. This codes for CASSFLGGVTEAFF.

The chain joins TRBV7-9 to TRBJ1-6, with D tentatively TRBD1 (6 bases). This CDR3 is 14 amino acids long. V shed 5 bases and J shed 14 bases, with 19 bases lying between them. CDR1 is SEHNR, CDR2 FQNEAQ, per germline (reference sequence). CDR3: CASSVSGQFGALHF. The CDR3 region has the DNA TGTGCCAGCAGCGTCTCCGGACAGTTTGGGGCCCTCCACTTT.

The CDR3 spells CASSWPGGNSPLHF. CDR3 DNA: TGTGCCAGCAGCTGGCCAGGGGGTAATTCACCCCTCCACTTT. V and J are TRBV2 and TRBJ1-6; 7 nucleotides line up with TRBD1. The CDR3 has 14 amino acids. With 6 bases clipped from V and 6 bases from J, the junction kept 5 bases outside the gene matches. In germline, CDR1 is SNHLY, CDR2 FYNNEI.

Only a few counts were recorded for this clonotype. This chain connects TRBV12-3 or TRBV12-4 to TRBJ2-1; D uncertain. Trimming stripped 0 bases from V and 6 bases from J, with 9 bases between. CDR3 size: 14 residues. The CDR3 spells CASSLAVKFNEQFF. CDR3 DNA sequence: TGTGCCAGCAGTTTAGCGGTAAAGTTCAATGAGCAGTTCTTC.

This clonotype was counted only a few times. The chain combines TRBV6-1 with TRBJ2-7; unclear D gene. This CDR3 has 12 amino acids. V was trimmed by 5 bases and J by 6 bases, leaving 11 bases between them. The germline V gene has CDR1 MNHNS and CDR2 SASEGT. The CDR3 region has the DNA TGTGCCAGCAGTCAACGACTCCTCGAGCAGTACTTC. As protein: CASSQRLLEQYF.

In its sample, this clonotype was seen many times. V usage is TRBV7-9 and J usage is TRBJ1-1; D unresolved. V was shortened by 0 bases and J by 3 bases, with 5 bases between the two germline ends. The CDR3 runs 13 residues. Germline lookup yields CDR1 SEHNR and CDR2 FQNEAQ (reference sequence). Here the CDR3 DNA reads TGTGCCAGCAGCTTAGCAGAGGACACTGAAGCTTTCTTT. Protein: CASSLAEDTEAFF.

The chain uses TRBV5-8 and TRBJ2-7, with 10 bases matching TRBD1. V trimming: 4 bases; J trimming: 5 bases; junction bases outside the gene matches: 9. The germline V gene encodes CDR1 SGHTS and CDR2 YDEGEE. The CDR3 loop spans 15 amino acids. CDR3 residues: CASSAPGQGSHEQYF. The CDR3, as DNA: TGTGCCAGCAGCGCACCGGGACAGGGGTCTCACGAGCAGTACTTC.

The chain carries TRBV10-3 and TRBJ1-1, with 9 bases that match TRBD1. Per germline, CDR1 ENHRY and CDR2 SYGVKD. CDR3 length: 15 residues. The V segment lost 10 bases and the J segment 0 bases; nucleotides outside the gene matches: 9. CDR3 region: CASRRGQGMNTEAFF. The CDR3 bases are TGTGCCAGCCGACGTGGACAGGGGATGAACACTGAAGCTTTCTTT.